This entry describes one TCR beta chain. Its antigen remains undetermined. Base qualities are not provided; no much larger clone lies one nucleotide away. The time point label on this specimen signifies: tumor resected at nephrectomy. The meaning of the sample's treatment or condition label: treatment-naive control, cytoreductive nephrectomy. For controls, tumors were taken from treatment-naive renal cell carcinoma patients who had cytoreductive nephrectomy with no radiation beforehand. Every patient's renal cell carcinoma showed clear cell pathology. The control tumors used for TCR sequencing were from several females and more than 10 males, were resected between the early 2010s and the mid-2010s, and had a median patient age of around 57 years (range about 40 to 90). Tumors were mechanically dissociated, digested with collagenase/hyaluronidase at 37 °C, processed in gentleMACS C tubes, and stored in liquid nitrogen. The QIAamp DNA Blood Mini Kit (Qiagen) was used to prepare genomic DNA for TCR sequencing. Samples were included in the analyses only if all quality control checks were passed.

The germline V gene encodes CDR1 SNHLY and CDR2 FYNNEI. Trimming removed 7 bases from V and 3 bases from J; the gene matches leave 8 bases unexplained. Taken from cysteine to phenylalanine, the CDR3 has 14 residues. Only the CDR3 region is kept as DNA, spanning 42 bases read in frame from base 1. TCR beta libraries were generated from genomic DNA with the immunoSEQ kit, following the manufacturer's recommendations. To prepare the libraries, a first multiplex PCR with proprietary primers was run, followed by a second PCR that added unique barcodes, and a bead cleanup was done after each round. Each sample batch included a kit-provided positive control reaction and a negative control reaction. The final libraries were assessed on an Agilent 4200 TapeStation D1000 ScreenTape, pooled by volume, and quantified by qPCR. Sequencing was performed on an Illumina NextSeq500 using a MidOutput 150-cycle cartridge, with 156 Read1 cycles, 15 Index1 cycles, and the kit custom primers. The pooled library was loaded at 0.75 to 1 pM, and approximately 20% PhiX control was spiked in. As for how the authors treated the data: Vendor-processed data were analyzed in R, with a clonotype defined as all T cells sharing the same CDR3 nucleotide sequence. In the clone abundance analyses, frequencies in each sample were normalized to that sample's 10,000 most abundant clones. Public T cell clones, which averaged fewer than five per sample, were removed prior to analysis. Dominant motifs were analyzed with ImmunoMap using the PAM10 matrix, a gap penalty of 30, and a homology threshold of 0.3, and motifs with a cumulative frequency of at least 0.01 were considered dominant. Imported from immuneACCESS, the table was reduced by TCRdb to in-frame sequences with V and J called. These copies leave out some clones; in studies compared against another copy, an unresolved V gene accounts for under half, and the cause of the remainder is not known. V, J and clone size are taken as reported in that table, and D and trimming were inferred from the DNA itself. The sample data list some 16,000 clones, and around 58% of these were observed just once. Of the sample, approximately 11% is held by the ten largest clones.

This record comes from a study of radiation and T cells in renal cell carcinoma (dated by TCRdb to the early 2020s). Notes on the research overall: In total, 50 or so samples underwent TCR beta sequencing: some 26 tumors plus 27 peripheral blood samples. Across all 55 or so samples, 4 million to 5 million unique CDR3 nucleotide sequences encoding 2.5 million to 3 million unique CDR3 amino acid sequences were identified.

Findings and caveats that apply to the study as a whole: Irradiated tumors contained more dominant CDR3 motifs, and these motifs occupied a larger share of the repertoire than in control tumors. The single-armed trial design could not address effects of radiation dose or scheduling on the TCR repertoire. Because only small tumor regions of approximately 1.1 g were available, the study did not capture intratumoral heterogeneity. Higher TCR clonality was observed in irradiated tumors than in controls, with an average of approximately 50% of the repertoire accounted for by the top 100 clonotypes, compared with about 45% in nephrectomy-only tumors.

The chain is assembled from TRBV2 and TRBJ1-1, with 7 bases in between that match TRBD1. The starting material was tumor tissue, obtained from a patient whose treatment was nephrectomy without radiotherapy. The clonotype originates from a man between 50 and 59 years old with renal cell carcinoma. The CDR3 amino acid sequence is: CASTIGTVDTEAFF. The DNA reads TGTGCCAGCACGATAGGGACAGTTGACACTGAAGCTTTCTTT.